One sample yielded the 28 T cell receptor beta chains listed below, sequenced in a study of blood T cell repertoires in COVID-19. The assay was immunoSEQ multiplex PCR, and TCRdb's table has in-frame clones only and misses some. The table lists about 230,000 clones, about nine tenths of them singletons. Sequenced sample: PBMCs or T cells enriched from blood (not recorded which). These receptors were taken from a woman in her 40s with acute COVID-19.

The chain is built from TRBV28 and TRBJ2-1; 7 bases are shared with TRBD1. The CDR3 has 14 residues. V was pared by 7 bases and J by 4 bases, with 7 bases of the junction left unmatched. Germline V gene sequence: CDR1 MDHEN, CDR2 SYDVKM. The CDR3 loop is CASKGQVGYNEQFF. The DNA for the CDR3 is TGTGCCAGCAAAGGACAGGTGGGGTACAATGAGCAGTTCTTC.

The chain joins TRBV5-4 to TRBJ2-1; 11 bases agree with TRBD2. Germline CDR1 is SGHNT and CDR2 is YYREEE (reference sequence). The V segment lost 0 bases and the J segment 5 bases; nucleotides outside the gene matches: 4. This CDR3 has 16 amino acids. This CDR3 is CASSLGISGRDNEQFF. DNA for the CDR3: TGTGCCAGCAGCTTGGGTATTAGCGGGAGGGACAATGAGCAGTTCTTC.

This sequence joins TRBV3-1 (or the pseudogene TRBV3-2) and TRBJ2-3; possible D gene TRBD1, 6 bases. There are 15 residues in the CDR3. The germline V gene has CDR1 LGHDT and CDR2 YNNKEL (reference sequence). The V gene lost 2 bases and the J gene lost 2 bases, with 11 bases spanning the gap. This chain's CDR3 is CASSQLRDNTDTQYF. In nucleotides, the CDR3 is TGTGCCAGCAGCCAACTCCGGGACAACACAGATACGCAGTATTTT.

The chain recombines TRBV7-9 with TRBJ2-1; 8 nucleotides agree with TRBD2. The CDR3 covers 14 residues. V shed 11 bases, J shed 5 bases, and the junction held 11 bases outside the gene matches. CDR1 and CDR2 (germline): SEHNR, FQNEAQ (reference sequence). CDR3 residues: CALTGGRRDNEQFF. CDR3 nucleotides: TGTGCCCTGACCGGCGGGAGGAGAGACAATGAGCAGTTCTTC.

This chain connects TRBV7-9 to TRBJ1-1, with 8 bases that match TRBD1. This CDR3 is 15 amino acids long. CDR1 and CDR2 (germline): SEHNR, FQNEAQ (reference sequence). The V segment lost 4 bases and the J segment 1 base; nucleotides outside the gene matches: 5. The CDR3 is CASSSKQGGNTEAFF. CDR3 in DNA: TGTGCCAGCAGCTCTAAACAGGGGGGGAACACTGAAGCTTTCTTT.

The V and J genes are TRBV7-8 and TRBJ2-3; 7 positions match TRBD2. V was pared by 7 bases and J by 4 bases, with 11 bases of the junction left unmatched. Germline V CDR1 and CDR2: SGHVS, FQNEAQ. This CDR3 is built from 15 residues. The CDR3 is CASKLAGLYADTQYF. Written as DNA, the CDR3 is TGTGCCAGCAAACTTGCGGGACTATATGCAGATACGCAGTATTTT.

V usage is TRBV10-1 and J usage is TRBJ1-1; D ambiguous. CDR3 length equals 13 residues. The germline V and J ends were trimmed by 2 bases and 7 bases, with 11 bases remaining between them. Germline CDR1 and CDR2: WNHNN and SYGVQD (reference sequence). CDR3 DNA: TGCGCCAGCAGTGAGGACCGACGGGATGAAGCTTTCTTT. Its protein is CASSEDRRDEAFF.

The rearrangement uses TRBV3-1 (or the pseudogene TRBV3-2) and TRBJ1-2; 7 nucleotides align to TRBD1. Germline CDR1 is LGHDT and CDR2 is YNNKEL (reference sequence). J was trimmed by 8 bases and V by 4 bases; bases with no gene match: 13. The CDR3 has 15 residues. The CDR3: CASSPPRGGDSGYTF. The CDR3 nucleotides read TGTGCCAGCAGCCCCCCCCGCGGGGGGGACAGCGGCTACACCTTC.

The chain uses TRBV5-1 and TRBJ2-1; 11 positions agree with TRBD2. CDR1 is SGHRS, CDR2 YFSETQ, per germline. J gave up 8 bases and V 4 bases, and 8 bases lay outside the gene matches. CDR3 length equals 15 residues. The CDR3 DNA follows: TGCGCCAGCAGCCTTATAGCGGGAGGGCCGTATGAGCAGTTCTTC. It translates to CASSLIAGGPYEQFF.

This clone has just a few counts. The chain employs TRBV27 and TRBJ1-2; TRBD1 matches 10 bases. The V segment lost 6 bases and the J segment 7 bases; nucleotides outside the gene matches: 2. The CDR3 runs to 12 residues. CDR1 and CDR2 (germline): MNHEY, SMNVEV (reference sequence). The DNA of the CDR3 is TGTGCCAGCAGGACAGGGGGCTTTGGCTACACCTTC. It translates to CASRTGGFGYTF.

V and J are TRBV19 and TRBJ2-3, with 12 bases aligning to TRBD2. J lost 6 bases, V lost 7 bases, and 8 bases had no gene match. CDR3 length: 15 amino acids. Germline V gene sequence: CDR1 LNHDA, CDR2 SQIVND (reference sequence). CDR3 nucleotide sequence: TGTGCCAGTAAGGCTCTAGCGGGGGGGCGGGATACGCAGTATTTT. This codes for CASKALAGGRDTQYF.

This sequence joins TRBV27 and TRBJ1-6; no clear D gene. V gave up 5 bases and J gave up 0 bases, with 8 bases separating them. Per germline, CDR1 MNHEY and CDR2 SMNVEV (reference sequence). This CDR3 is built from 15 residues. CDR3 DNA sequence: TGTGCCAGCAGTCCCCCCAGCTCCTATAATTCACCCCTCCACTTT. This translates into CASSPPSSYNSPLHF.

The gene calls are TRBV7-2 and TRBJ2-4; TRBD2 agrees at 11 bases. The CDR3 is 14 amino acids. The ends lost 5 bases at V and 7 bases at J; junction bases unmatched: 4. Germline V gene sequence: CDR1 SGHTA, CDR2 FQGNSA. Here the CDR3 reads CASSLRLAGNIQYF. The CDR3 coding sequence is TGTGCCAGCAGCCTCCGACTAGCGGGGAACATTCAGTACTTC.

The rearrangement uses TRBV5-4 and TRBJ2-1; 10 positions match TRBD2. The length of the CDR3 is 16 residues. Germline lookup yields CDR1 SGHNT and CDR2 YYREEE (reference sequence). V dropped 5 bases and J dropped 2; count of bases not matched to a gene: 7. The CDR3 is CASSSLAGVTYNEQFF. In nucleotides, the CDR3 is TGTGCCAGCAGTTCCCTAGCGGGGGTGACCTACAATGAGCAGTTCTTC.

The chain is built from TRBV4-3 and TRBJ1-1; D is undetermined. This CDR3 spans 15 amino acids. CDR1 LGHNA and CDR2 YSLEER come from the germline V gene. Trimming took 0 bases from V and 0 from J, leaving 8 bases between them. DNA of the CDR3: TGCGCCAGCAGCCAAGATGAATACATGAACACTGAAGCTTTCTTT. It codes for CASSQDEYMNTEAFF.

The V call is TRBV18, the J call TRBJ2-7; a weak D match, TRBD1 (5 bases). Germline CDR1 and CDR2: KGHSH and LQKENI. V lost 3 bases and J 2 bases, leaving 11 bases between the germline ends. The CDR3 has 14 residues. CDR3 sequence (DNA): TGTGCCAGCTCACCTGGCAGGGAACCCTACGAGCAGTACGTC. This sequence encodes CASSPGREPYEQYV.

The CDR3 bases are TGTGCCAGCAGCTTAGAGGCTGCAGCTAGCTCCTACAATGAGCAGTTCTTC. It codes for CASSLEAAASSYNEQFF. J is TRBJ2-1 and V is TRBV7-6; D is uncertain. The CDR3 has 17 amino acids. Trimming removed 1 base from V and 0 bases from J, with 13 bases in between. CDR1 is SGHVS, CDR2 FNYEAQ, per germline.

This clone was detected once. The chain's CDR3 is CASSLDGGELFF. The DNA of the CDR3 is TGTGCCAGCAGCTTAGACGGGGGAGAGCTGTTTTTT. This rearrangement joins TRBV7-2 to TRBJ2-2; tentative D call: TRBD2 (6 bases). V lost 1 base, J lost 11 bases, and 8 bases lay in between. CDR3 length equals 12 residues. Germline CDR1 SGHTA, CDR2 FQGNSA.

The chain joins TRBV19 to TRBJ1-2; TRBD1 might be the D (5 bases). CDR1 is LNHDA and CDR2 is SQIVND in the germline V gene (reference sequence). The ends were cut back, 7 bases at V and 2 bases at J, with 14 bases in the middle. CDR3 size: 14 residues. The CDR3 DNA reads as TGTGCCAGTACCATCCCGACAGTGAACTATGGCTACACCTTC. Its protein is CASTIPTVNYGYTF. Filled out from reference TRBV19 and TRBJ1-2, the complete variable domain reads DGGITQSPKYLFRKEGQNVTLSCEQNLNHDAMYWYRQDPGQGLRLIYYSQIVNDFQKGDIAEGYSVSREKKESFPLTVTSAQKNPTAFYLCASTIPTVNYGYTFGSGTRLTVV.

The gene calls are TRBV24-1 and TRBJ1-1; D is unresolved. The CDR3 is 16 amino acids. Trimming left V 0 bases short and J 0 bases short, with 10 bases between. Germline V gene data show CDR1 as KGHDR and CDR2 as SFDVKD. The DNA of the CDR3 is TGTGCCACCAGTGATTTGAAAGACAAACTGAACACTGAAGCTTTCTTT. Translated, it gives CATSDLKDKLNTEAFF.

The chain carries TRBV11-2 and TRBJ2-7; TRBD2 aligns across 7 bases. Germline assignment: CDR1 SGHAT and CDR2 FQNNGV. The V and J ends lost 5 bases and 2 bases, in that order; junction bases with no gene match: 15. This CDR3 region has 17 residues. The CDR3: CASSPQAGNPRAYEQYV. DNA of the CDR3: TGTGCCAGCAGCCCCCAAGCGGGGAACCCCCGAGCCTACGAGCAGTACGTC.

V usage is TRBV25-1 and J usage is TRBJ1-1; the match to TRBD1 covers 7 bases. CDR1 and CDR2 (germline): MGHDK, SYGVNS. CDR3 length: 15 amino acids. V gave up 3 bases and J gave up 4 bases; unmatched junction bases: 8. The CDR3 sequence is CASSDRQGLGTEAFF. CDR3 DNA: TGTGCCAGCAGTGATCGACAGGGTCTGGGCACTGAAGCTTTCTTT.

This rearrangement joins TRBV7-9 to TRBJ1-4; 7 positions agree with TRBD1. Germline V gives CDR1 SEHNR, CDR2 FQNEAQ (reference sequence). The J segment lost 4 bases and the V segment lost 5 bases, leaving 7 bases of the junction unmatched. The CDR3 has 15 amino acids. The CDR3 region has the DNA TGTGCCAGCAGCAAACTGGGGACAGATAATGAAAAACTGTTTTTT. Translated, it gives CASSKLGTDNEKLFF.

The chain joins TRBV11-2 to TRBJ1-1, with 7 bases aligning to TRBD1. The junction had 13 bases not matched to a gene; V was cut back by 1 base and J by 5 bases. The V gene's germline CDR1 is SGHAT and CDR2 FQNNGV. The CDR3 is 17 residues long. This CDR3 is CASSLVVRQGYLTEAFF. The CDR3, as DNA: TGTGCCAGCAGCTTAGTGGTTCGACAGGGCTATCTAACTGAAGCTTTCTTT.

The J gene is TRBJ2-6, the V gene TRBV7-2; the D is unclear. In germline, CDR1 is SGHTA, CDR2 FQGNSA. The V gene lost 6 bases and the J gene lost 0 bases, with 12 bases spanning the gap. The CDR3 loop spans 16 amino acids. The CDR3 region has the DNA TGTGCCAGCAGTTACCCCACAGTCTCTGGGGCCAACGTCCTGACTTTC. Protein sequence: CASSYPTVSGANVLTF.

CDR3 bases: TGTGCCAGTACGCCTCAACCCCAGGAGACCCAGTACTTC. Translated: CASTPQPQETQYF. The chain is built from TRBV7-8 and TRBJ2-5; D uncertain. Trimming left V 9 bases short and J 5 bases short, with 16 bases between. The germline V gene has CDR1 SGHVS and CDR2 FQNEAQ. The CDR3 has 13 amino acids.

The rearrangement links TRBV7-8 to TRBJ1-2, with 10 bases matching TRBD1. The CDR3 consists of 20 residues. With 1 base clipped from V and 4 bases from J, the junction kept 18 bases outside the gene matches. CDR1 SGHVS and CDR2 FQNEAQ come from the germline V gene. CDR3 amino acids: CASSLGGLGQGILQGYGYTF. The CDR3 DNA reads TGTGCCAGCAGCTTAGGAGGCTTGGGACAGGGGATTTTGCAAGGCTATGGCTACACCTTC.

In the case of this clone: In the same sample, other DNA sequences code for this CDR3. The CDR3 DNA is TGTGCCAGTAGTATAAGGGGTGCGAACACCGGGGAGCTGTTTTTT. Protein: CASSIRGANTGELFF. This chain links TRBV19 with TRBJ2-2; a weak D match, TRBD1 (5 bases). There are 15 residues in the CDR3. The germline CDR1 and CDR2 sequences are LNHDA and SQIVND (reference sequence). The V end lost 2 bases, the J end lost 0 bases, and 7 bases lay between the germline ends.